This T cell receptor (beta chain) originates from a study of beta chain features in type 1 diabetes. Looking at the study overall: All samples yielded some 110 million examined sorted cells. Study-wide points: TCRB CDR3s from Type 1 diabetes patients were moderately but significantly shorter in all four CD4+ subsets. Sequencing used cDNA, and cells with high TCR expression could therefore be over-represented.

Sequenced material consisted of expressed TCRB transcripts (all of the isolated RNA was reverse transcribed). Each sample of naive, central memory or regulatory T cells had, on average, about 3.5 million reads. Libraries were prepared by immunoSEQ multiplex PCR; TCRdb keeps only in-frame clonotypes and omits some of them. The sample lists over 90,000 clones; 25% to 30% were seen once. This CDR3 spans 19 amino acids. Germline V gene data show CDR1 as MNHEY and CDR2 as SMNVEV (reference sequence). Trimming took 2 bases from V and 0 from J; bases not matched to a gene: 12. One heparinised draw of blood, averaging roughly 120 mL, came from each donor. Note on this clone: Antigen specificity is unknown.

This clonotype was sampled from a woman aged 18-30 years with type 1 diabetes. The chain is built from TRBV27 and TRBJ1-5, with 8 nucleotides matching TRBD1. Source material: central memory CD4+ T cells from blood. In nucleotides, the CDR3 is TGTGCCAGCAGTTTACCCTTGGACAGGGACCTCTATAGCAATCAGCCCCAGCATTTT. This codes for CASSLPLDRDLYSNQPQHF.